The 27 T cell receptor beta chains presented below share a single source sample, sequenced in a study of response to subunit inactivated influenza vaccine. TCRdb analysed the RT-PCR reads with MiXCR anew, one entry per CDR3 protein. The sample has about 540,000 distinct CDR3 sequences, 20% to 25% seen once; the top ten hold roughly 2.8%. The same sample was also used in a study of T cells expressing NK-cell markers. That investigation notes: TCR beta libraries carry UMIs added by 5'RACE template switching.

Sequencing used CD4+ T cells sorted from PBMCs, obtained 11 to 12 days after vaccination. These receptors originate from a man between 50 and 59 years old who received an inactivated influenza vaccine.

This clonotype was counted a few times. The rearrangement links TRBV7-2 to TRBJ2-1, with 10 bases lining up with TRBD1. V lost 8 bases and J lost 10; bases outside the gene matches: 11. The germline V gene encodes CDR1 SGHTA and CDR2 FQGNSA. The CDR3 is 14 amino acids. CDR3 protein: CASVSSPGQGEQFF. The DNA of the CDR3 is TGTGCCAGCGTATCCAGCCCGGGACAGGGGGAGCAGTTCTTC.

CDR3 region: CASSLDPGEGETQYF. The DNA of the CDR3 is TGCGCCAGCAGCTTAGACCCGGGGGAAGGGGAGACCCAGTACTTC. The J gene is TRBJ2-5, the V gene TRBV5-1, with D maybe TRBD2 (6 bases). Deletions cut 2 bases from V and 5 bases from J, with 16 bases between. This CDR3 comprises 15 residues. The germline V gene has CDR1 SGHRS and CDR2 YFSETQ.

The chain recombines TRBV29-1 with TRBJ2-3; no clear D gene. Per germline, CDR1 SQVTM and CDR2 ANQGSEA. This CDR3 has 13 residues. The V and J ends lost 6 bases and 2 bases respectively, with 12 bases between them. For the CDR3, the DNA is TGCAGCGTAAAGGGTATTGCCACAGATACGCAGTATTTT. This codes for CSVKGIATDTQYF.

V usage is TRBV3-1 and J usage is TRBJ1-1; D remains unclear. From germline, CDR1 is LGHDT and CDR2 YNNKEL (reference sequence). This CDR3 is built from 15 residues. The V end lost 4 bases, the J end lost 1 base, and 13 bases lay between the germline ends. CDR3 in amino acids: CASSPSGRRNTEAFF. CDR3 coding DNA: TGTGCCAGCAGCCCCTCTGGTCGGAGGAACACTGAAGCTTTCTTT.

The sample holds one count of this clonotype. CDR3 amino acids: CASSLASRNTGELFF. CDR3 DNA sequence: TGTGCCAGCAGCTTAGCGTCCAGGAACACCGGGGAGCTGTTTTTT. V is TRBV7-2 and J is TRBJ2-2; D remains unclear. Per the germline V gene, CDR1 is SGHTA and CDR2 is FQGNSA. The CDR3 contains 15 residues. Trimming took off 0 bases at V and 1 base at J, with 6 bases between the two ends.

The rearrangement joins TRBV11-2 to TRBJ2-5; 9 bases agree with TRBD1. The V and J ends lost 3 bases and 5 bases, in that order; junction bases with no gene match: 13. The CDR3 contains 17 residues. Germline CDR1 is SGHAT and CDR2 is FQNNGV. As DNA, the CDR3 is TGTGCCAGCAGCTTTACCCTCGGGACAGGGATTTCGGAGACCCAGTACTTC. Its translation is CASSFTLGTGISETQYF.

CDR3 in amino acids: CASSLNGINQPQHF. CDR3 sequence (DNA): TGTGCCAGCAGTTTAAACGGGATCAATCAGCCCCAGCATTTT. V gene TRBV12-3 or TRBV12-4 combines with J gene TRBJ1-5, with unresolved D. This CDR3 spans 14 amino acids. Deletions cut 2 bases from V and 3 bases from J, with 8 bases between.

The chain uses TRBV30 and TRBJ1-5; D is unclear. The CDR3 is 12 amino acids. V was cut by 1 base and J by 9 bases, with 10 bases left in between. Looked up from germline, CDR1 is GTSNPN and CDR2 is SVGIG (reference sequence). The CDR3 is CAWSGVVGPQHF. In DNA form, the CDR3 reads TGTGCCTGGAGTGGAGTGGTGGGGCCCCAGCATTTT.

The chain has TRBV20-1 and TRBJ2-1; TRBD1 aligns across 8 bases. The ends lost 6 bases at V and 9 bases at J; junction bases unmatched: 7. The CDR3 spans 12 residues. CDR1 and CDR2 from the germline V gene are DFQATT and SNEGSKA (reference sequence). The CDR3, as DNA: TGCAGTGCAGACAGGGGAGCGGTTGAGCAGTTCTTC. It encodes CSADRGAVEQFF.

This clonotype was counted a few times. The chain employs TRBV4-1 and TRBJ1-1; D is uncertain. CDR3 length equals 14 residues. V lost 0 bases and J 4 bases, leaving 9 bases between the germline ends. Germline V gene sequence: CDR1 MGHRA, CDR2 YSYEKL. The CDR3 protein is CASSQDPWPTEAFF. The CDR3 bases are TGCGCCAGCAGCCAAGACCCCTGGCCCACTGAAGCTTTCTTT.

CDR3: CASTTSGGAREQFF. CDR3 sequence (DNA): TGCGCCAGCACCACTAGCGGGGGGGCTCGGGAGCAGTTCTTC. The V and J genes are TRBV10-2 and TRBJ2-1; TRBD2 matches 13 bases. Germline CDR1 WSHSY, CDR2 SAAADI. Trimming at V came to 7 bases and at J to 10 bases, leaving 7 bases not matched to a gene. The length of the CDR3 is 14 residues.

This clonotype was counted ten times or more. V gene TRBV20-1 combines with J gene TRBJ1-3; D not resolved. Germline CDR1 and CDR2: DFQATT and SNEGSKA (reference sequence). V dropped 1 base and J dropped 0 bases, with 7 bases sitting between them. This CDR3 comprises 14 residues. CDR3 nucleotides: TGCAGTGCTAGAGCCGCCAGCTCTGGAAACACCATATATTTT. This codes for CSARAASSGNTIYF.

CDR3 in amino acids: CSASTDNYGYTF. CDR3 DNA: TGCAGTGCTTCGACTGATAACTATGGCTACACCTTC. The chain joins TRBV20-1 to TRBJ1-2; D is unclear. Trimming left V 5 bases short and J 1 base short, with 8 bases between. The CDR3 has 12 amino acids. In germline, CDR1 is DFQATT, CDR2 SNEGSKA (reference sequence).

This clonotype was counted a few times. The rearrangement links TRBV29-1 to TRBJ2-1, with D perhaps TRBD2 (6 bases). V lost 1 base, J lost 3 bases, and 10 bases lay in between. The CDR3 totals 14 residues. Germline CDR1 reads SQVTM; CDR2 reads ANQGSEA. DNA of the CDR3: TGCAGCGTTGAAGGGCGGGGCAACTACAATGAGCAGTTCTTC. It encodes CSVEGRGNYNEQFF.

This clonotype came up a few times. The chain joins TRBV24-1 to TRBJ2-7; TRBD2 agrees at 8 bases. CDR1 and CDR2 from the germline V gene are KGHDR and SFDVKD. The CDR3 extends over 15 amino acids. Trimming took 8 bases from V and 2 from J; bases not matched to a gene: 10. The CDR3 bases are TGTGCCACCAATCCACCTAGCGGGCCGACCTACGAGCAGTACTTC. Amino acids: CATNPPSGPTYEQYF.

This chain joins TRBV12-3 or TRBV12-4 and TRBJ2-1; D uncertain. Trimming left V 7 bases short and J 8 bases short, with 18 bases between. The CDR3 has 14 residues. The CDR3 loop reads CASNPSDIGYEQFF. CDR3 DNA: TGTGCCAGCAATCCCTCTGACATAGGGTATGAGCAGTTCTTC.

In its sample, this clonotype was seen a few times. The chain has TRBV11-2 and TRBJ2-7; D might be TRBD2 (6 bases). V lost 3 bases to trimming and J lost 3 bases, with 30 bases between them. The CDR3 length is 20 residues. Germline V gene lookup returns CDR1 SGHAT and CDR2 FQNNGV. The CDR3 DNA sequence: TGTGCCAGCAGCTTCCGAACCGCCCTCTGGCGGGGCGGGACCAACTACGAGCAGTACTTC. Translating it yields CASSFRTALWRGGTNYEQYF. The full variable domain, rest sourced from reference TRBV11-2 and TRBJ2-7, is EAGVAQSPRYKIIEKRQSVAFWCNPISGHATLYWYQQILGQGPKLLIQFQNNGVVDDSQLPKDRFSAERLKGVDSTLKIQPAKLEDSAVYLCASSFRTALWRGGTNYEQYFGPGTRLTVT.

The sample holds a few counts of this clonotype. This rearrangement joins TRBV12-3 or TRBV12-4 to TRBJ1-1, with 9 nucleotides matching TRBD1. CDR3 length: 15 amino acids. The V segment lost 4 bases and the J segment 1 base; nucleotides outside the gene matches: 4. This chain's CDR3 is CASSSNRGPNTEAFF. The DNA for the CDR3 is TGTGCCAGCAGTTCCAACAGGGGGCCGAACACTGAAGCTTTCTTT.

The chain couples TRBV15 to TRBJ1-5; 8 nucleotides line up with TRBD1. The CDR3 is made up of 15 amino acids. Germline V CDR1 and CDR2: LNHNV, YYDKDF (reference sequence). The trim removed 7 bases at V and 0 bases at J, leaving 5 bases unmatched. The CDR3 bases are TGTGCCACCAACATAGACAGGGGTAGCAATCAGCCCCAGCATTTT. Translating gives CATNIDRGSNQPQHF.

The gene calls are TRBV7-8 and TRBJ2-6; 8 bases fit TRBD1. Germline V gene sequence: CDR1 SGHVS, CDR2 FQNEAQ. V was pared by 5 bases and J by 1 base, with 4 bases of the junction left unmatched. There are 16 residues in the CDR3. CDR3 sequence: CASSPRTGSGANVLTF. CDR3 sequence (DNA): TGTGCCAGCAGCCCTAGGACAGGGTCTGGGGCCAACGTCCTGACTTTC.

The chain employs TRBV5-6 and TRBJ1-6; D not certain. The CDR3 loop spans 16 amino acids. The germline V gene encodes CDR1 SGHDT and CDR2 YYEEEE. Trimming removed 3 bases at V and 9 bases at J, with 19 bases between. The CDR3 DNA reads TGTGCCAGCAGCTACCGACCAAACTTGATGTCTTCACCCCTCCACTTT. The encoded protein is CASSYRPNLMSSPLHF.

The V and J genes are TRBV20-1 and TRBJ1-2; D not resolved. Germline V CDR1 and CDR2: DFQATT, SNEGSKA (reference sequence). This CDR3 contains 12 residues. The ends were cut back, 6 bases at V and 4 bases at J, with 12 bases in the middle. The CDR3 loop is CSASAGPYGYTF. The DNA of the CDR3 is TGCAGTGCCTCCGCCGGACCCTATGGCTACACCTTC.

In this sample, this clonotype turned up a few times. The chain carries TRBV4-1 and TRBJ2-1, with TRBD2 matching 7 bases. This CDR3 is 17 amino acids long. The V gene end was trimmed by 1 base and the J gene end by 0 bases; junction bases not matched to a gene: 6. CDR1 MGHRA and CDR2 YSYEKL come from the germline V gene. For the CDR3, the DNA is TGCGCCAGCAGCCAAGGGCGGGGGTACAGCTCCTACAATGAGCAGTTCTTC. It yields the protein CASSQGRGYSSYNEQFF.

The CDR3 loop is CSARVRLAREQFF. The CDR3 coding sequence is TGCAGTGCTAGAGTCAGACTAGCGCGGGAGCAGTTCTTC. The chain couples TRBV20-1 to TRBJ2-1, with 8 bases lining up with TRBD2. This CDR3 has 13 amino acids. From germline, CDR1 is DFQATT and CDR2 SNEGSKA (reference sequence). The ends lost 1 base at V and 10 bases at J; junction bases unmatched: 6.

This chain links TRBV5-5 with TRBJ2-5; D uncertain. The ends were cut back, 0 bases at V and 2 bases at J, with 5 bases in the middle. Per germline, CDR1 SGHKS and CDR2 YYEKEE (reference sequence). This CDR3 has 13 amino acids. The CDR3 sequence is CASSLAFQETQYF. CDR3 DNA: TGTGCCAGCAGCTTGGCCTTTCAAGAGACCCAGTACTTC.

The chain couples TRBV6-2 or TRBV6-3 to TRBJ2-1, with 13 bases fitting TRBD2. The CDR3 is 15 residues long. Germline loops: CDR1 MNHEY, CDR2 SVGEGT. Losses at the gene ends were 2 bases for V and 8 bases for J; bases not matched to a gene: 3. The CDR3: CASSYGLAGVYEQFF. The DNA for the CDR3 is TGTGCCAGCAGTTACGGACTAGCGGGAGTATATGAGCAGTTCTTC.

This chain uses TRBV12-3 or TRBV12-4 with TRBJ2-7; 8 nucleotides match TRBD2. V was clipped by 5 bases and J by 7 bases; unmatched bases: 13. The CDR3 length is 15 residues. Here the CDR3 DNA reads TGTGCCAGCAGTCCAATAGCGGGACTCCGTGGGGAGCAGTACTTC. Residues: CASSPIAGLRGEQYF.